The next 27 T cell receptor beta chains were all read from a single sample in a study of blood T cell repertoires in COVID-19 (TCRdb year 2020). Libraries were prepared through the immunoSEQ multiplex PCR assay. TCRdb provides this immuneACCESS table in a form limited to in-frame rearrangements. Some clones are lacking; in checked studies, under half of them reflect an unresolved V gene, and why the rest are absent is not known. The sample table records 390,000 or so clones; roughly 90% of these occur just once. More than 1.4% of the sample belongs to the ten largest clones. Sequencing was carried out using peripheral blood. These receptors all stem from a woman aged 25 to 39 with active or convalescent COVID-19.

This chain uses TRBV3-1 (or the pseudogene TRBV3-2) with TRBJ1-5, with D perhaps matching TRBD1 (6 bases). The CDR3 runs to 15 residues. CDR1 is LGHDT, CDR2 YNNKEL, per germline (reference sequence). Trimming shortened V by 4 bases and J by 3 bases, and 13 bases separated the two germline ends. The CDR3 sequence: CASSPGTGNNQPQHF. In DNA form, the CDR3 reads TGTGCCAGCAGCCCCGGTACAGGGAACAATCAGCCCCAGCATTTT.

The V gene is TRBV5-8, the J gene TRBJ2-5, with TRBD1 matching 10 bases. The CDR3 contains 18 residues. Germline assignment: CDR1 SGHTS and CDR2 YDEGEE. V gave up 3 bases and J gave up 5 bases; unmatched junction bases: 16. This chain's CDR3 is CASSSRFGQGDRTETQYF. The CDR3 DNA is TGTGCCAGCAGCTCACGTTTTGGACAGGGGGATCGGACGGAGACCCAGTACTTC.

The chain carries TRBV6-5 and TRBJ2-2; the D is unclear. Between the trimmed V and J ends, which lost 0 bases and 1 base, there was a span of 9 bases. In germline, CDR1 is MNHEY, CDR2 SVGAGI. CDR3 size: 16 residues. The chain's CDR3 is CASSYSPPGNTGELFF. The CDR3 nucleotides are TGTGCCAGCAGTTACTCGCCGCCCGGGAACACCGGGGAGCTGTTTTTT.

This chain uses TRBV18 with TRBJ1-2; 8 positions agree with TRBD1. This CDR3 has 15 amino acids. Looked up from germline, CDR1 is KGHSH and CDR2 is LQKENI. The trim removed 6 bases at V and 4 bases at J, leaving 10 bases unmatched. The CDR3 nucleotides read TGTGCCAGCTCTGCCGGCAGGGGGCTTGCCTATGGCTACACCTTC. It translates to CASSAGRGLAYGYTF.

The rearrangement joins TRBV29-1 to TRBJ2-7; TRBD1 matches at 10 bases. This CDR3 is 17 amino acids long. The junction had 11 bases not matched to a gene; V was cut back by 1 base and J by 2 bases. Per the germline V gene, CDR1 is SQVTM and CDR2 is ANQGSEA. In DNA form, the CDR3 reads TGCAGCGTTGAAGGACTGACAGGGGGCGCGGGAACCTACGAGCAGTACTTC. Translation: CSVEGLTGGAGTYEQYF.

This clone was picked up one time. The chain employs TRBV3-1 (or the pseudogene TRBV3-2) and TRBJ2-3; tentative D call: TRBD2 (6 bases). Per germline, CDR1 LGHDT and CDR2 YNNKEL (reference sequence). CDR3 length: 17 amino acids. V was clipped by 0 bases and J by 1 base, with 14 bases between them. The DNA for the CDR3 is TGTGCCAGCAGCCAAGATCTCCGGGAGAGCGGCACAGATACGCAGTATTTT. Its protein product is CASSQDLRESGTDTQYF.

The gene calls are TRBV19 and TRBJ1-1; perhaps TRBD1 as D (5 bases). The CDR3 covers 15 residues. CDR1 is LNHDA and CDR2 is SQIVND in the germline V gene (reference sequence). As DNA, the CDR3 is TGTACGATTCCCCCGCCGGGGGGTCCCAACACTGAAGCTTTCTTT. This sequence encodes CTIPPPGGPNTEAFF. Full variable domain (rest looked up from reference TRBV19 and TRBJ1-1): DGGITQSPKYLFRKEGQNVTLSCEQNLNHDAMYWYRQDPGQGLRLIYYSQIVNDFQKGDIAEGYSVSREKKESFPLTVTSAQKNPTAFYLCTIPPPGGPNTEAFFGQGTRLTVV.

The chain uses TRBV11-2 and TRBJ2-1; 7 bases match TRBD1. V lost 5 bases, J lost 4 bases, and 8 bases stayed unmatched. CDR1 SGHAT and CDR2 FQNNGV come from the germline V gene. The length of the CDR3 is 15 residues. The CDR3 DNA follows: TGTGCCAGCAGCACGCGGACAGGTATGTACAATGAGCAGTTCTTC. Protein sequence: CASSTRTGMYNEQFF.

The chain carries TRBV6-1 and TRBJ2-3, with D uncertain. CDR1 MNHNS and CDR2 SASEGT come from the germline V gene. The CDR3 spans 16 residues. The ends were cut back, 2 bases at V and 5 bases at J, with 17 bases in the middle. CDR3 sequence (DNA): TGTGCCAGCAGTGAATTGAGCGCCCTGGGTGAAGATACGCAGTATTTT. This gives the protein CASSELSALGEDTQYF.

A few counts support this clone. The chain recombines TRBV10-3 with TRBJ1-5; the D gene is possibly TRBD1 (5 bases). The germline CDR1 and CDR2 sequences are ENHRY and SYGVKD. This CDR3 is 13 amino acids long. V was pared by 4 bases and J by 8 bases, with 12 bases between. DNA for the CDR3: TGTGCCATCAGTGTAGGGCAGGACAAGCCCCAGCATTTT. Its translation: CAISVGQDKPQHF.

The chain links TRBV15 to TRBJ1-4, with TRBD1 as a possible D gene (5 bases). CDR3 length: 14 amino acids. In germline, CDR1 is LNHNV, CDR2 YYDKDF (reference sequence). V was cut by 1 base and J by 8 bases, with 11 bases left in between. CDR3 in DNA: TGTGCCACCAGCAGAGCAGGGTACGGGGAAAAACTGTTTTTT. Amino acids: CATSRAGYGEKLFF.

This chain connects TRBV18 to TRBJ1-6; D is undetermined. Germline V gives CDR1 KGHSH, CDR2 LQKENI. V lost 6 bases and J 5 bases, leaving 5 bases between the germline ends. This CDR3 has 12 residues. The CDR3 loop is CASSSNNSPLHF. The CDR3 DNA follows: TGTGCCAGCTCGTCCAATAATTCACCCCTCCACTTT.

The chain has TRBV25-1 and TRBJ1-1; 9 bases agree with TRBD1. Trimming at V came to 4 bases and at J to 5 bases, leaving 5 bases not matched to a gene. This CDR3 contains 14 residues. Germline values: CDR1 MGHDK, CDR2 SYGVNS. The CDR3 sequence: CASSATGGYTEAFF. The CDR3 region has the DNA TGTGCCAGCAGTGCGACAGGGGGGTATACTGAAGCTTTCTTT. Full variable domain (missing parts from reference TRBV25-1 and TRBJ1-1): EADIYQTPRYLVIGTGKKITLECSQTMGHDKMYWYQQDPGMELHLIHYSYGVNSTEKGDLSSESTVSRIRTEHFPLTLESARPSHTSQYLCASSATGGYTEAFFGQGTRLTVV.

This clone has more than one count but fewer than ten. V usage is TRBV6-4 and J usage is TRBJ1-1; D uncertain. The germline gives CDR1 MRHNA, CDR2 SNTAGT. The CDR3 extends over 14 amino acids. The V end was cut by 2 bases, the J end by 1 base, with 8 bases between. The CDR3 DNA sequence: TGTGCCAGCAGTGACACAGATAAGAACACTGAAGCTTTCTTT. Translated: CASSDTDKNTEAFF.

V usage is TRBV24-1 and J usage is TRBJ1-2; 8 positions agree with TRBD1. Germline V gene lookup returns CDR1 KGHDR and CDR2 SFDVKD. This CDR3 has 14 residues. With V trimmed by 2 bases and J by 5 bases, 3 bases remained unmatched. CDR3 loop: CATSDSGTGYGYTF. CDR3 nucleotides: TGTGCCACCAGTGATTCAGGGACAGGTTATGGCTACACCTTC.

In nucleotides, the CDR3 is TGTGCCAGCAGCCGAACCACCAGTGAGCAGTTCTTC. Its translation is CASSRTTSEQFF. The rearrangement joins TRBV11-2 to TRBJ2-1; D call uncertain. The CDR3 consists of 12 residues. The V gene's germline CDR1 is SGHAT and CDR2 FQNNGV. Trimming took 5 bases from V and 9 from J, leaving 11 bases between them.

CDR3 nucleotide sequence: TGTGCCAGCAGCCAGGGACAGGGGGCAACTAATGAAAAACTGTTTTTT. Amino acids: CASSQGQGATNEKLFF. This rearrangement joins TRBV4-2 to TRBJ1-4; TRBD1 agrees at 11 bases. Germline trimming cut 3 bases from V and 0 bases from J; bases unmatched to any gene: 0. Per germline, CDR1 LGHNA and CDR2 YNFKEQ. This CDR3 contains 16 residues.

The J gene is TRBJ2-7, the V gene TRBV5-1; TRBD2 matches at 9 bases. CDR3 size: 16 residues. Germline CDR1 reads SGHRS; CDR2 reads YFSETQ. Trimming at V came to 1 base and at J to 3 bases, leaving 8 bases not matched to a gene. The CDR3 protein is CASSLLGTSYNYEQYF. DNA for the CDR3: TGCGCCAGCAGCTTGCTTGGGACTAGCTATAACTACGAGCAGTACTTC.

V gene TRBV12-3 or TRBV12-4 combines with J gene TRBJ1-2; D remains unclear. V lost 4 bases to trimming and J lost 4 bases, with 7 bases between them. This CDR3 has 12 residues. The CDR3 DNA reads TGTGCCAGCAGTTCGGGGAGCTATGGCTACACCTTC. As protein: CASSSGSYGYTF.

The table lists this clone with a few counts. Other DNA sequences from this sample encode an identical CDR3 as well. The rearrangement uses TRBV7-9 and TRBJ2-7; 10 bases match TRBD1. After removal of 4 bases from V and 4 bases from J, the junction contained 4 bases not matched to a gene. This CDR3 is built from 14 residues. CDR1 is SEHNR, CDR2 FQNEAQ, per germline (reference sequence). The CDR3 region has the DNA TGTGCCAGCAGCTCCCGGGACAGGGGATACGAGCAGTACTTC. This codes for CASSSRDRGYEQYF. Looking up the rest from reference TRBV7-9 and TRBJ2-7 gives the full variable domain: DTGVSQNPRHKITKRGQNVTFRCDPISEHNRLYWYRQTLGQGPEFLTYFQNEAQLEKSRLLSDRFSAERPKGSFSTLEIQRTEQGDSAMYLCASSSRDRGYEQYFGPGTRLTVT.

The rearrangement uses TRBV6-5 and TRBJ1-3, with TRBD1 matching over 8 bases. Germline V gives CDR1 MNHEY, CDR2 SVGAGI. This CDR3 is built from 16 residues. The V segment lost 8 bases and the J segment 4 bases; nucleotides outside the gene matches: 13. As DNA, the CDR3 is TGTGCCAGCTGTTTGAGGACAGGGTCGTCAGGAAACACCATATATTTT. It codes for CASCLRTGSSGNTIYF.

CDR3 nucleotide sequence: TGTGCCAGCAGTGAAGCGGTGGCAGGGGATAGCTATGGCTACACCTTC. It codes for CASSEAVAGDSYGYTF. The rearrangement links TRBV6-1 to TRBJ1-2; TRBD1 is a possible D gene (6 bases). CDR1 is MNHNS and CDR2 is SASEGT in the germline V gene. V gave up 0 bases and J gave up 4 bases, with 15 bases separating them. The CDR3 runs 16 residues.

The V gene is TRBV4-1, the J gene TRBJ2-7; 7 nucleotides align to TRBD2. From germline, CDR1 is MGHRA and CDR2 YSYEKL. V lost 2 bases and J lost 2; bases outside the gene matches: 3. The CDR3 is made up of 14 amino acids. The CDR3 DNA reads TGCGCCAGCAGCCAACCCAGCGGGACCTACGAGCAGTACTTC. This gives the protein CASSQPSGTYEQYF.

The chain employs TRBV2 and TRBJ1-4, with 9 bases lining up with TRBD1. J gave up 7 bases and V 6 bases, and 6 bases lay outside the gene matches. Looked up from germline, CDR1 is SNHLY and CDR2 is FYNNEI. The CDR3 has 14 residues. The CDR3 nucleotides are TGTGCCAGCAGCGTACAGGGGGCGGGTGAAAAACTGTTTTTT. Protein product: CASSVQGAGEKLFF.

The chain combines TRBV11-2 with TRBJ2-7, with no clear D. Germline assignment: CDR1 SGHAT and CDR2 FQNNGV. This CDR3 region has 13 residues. V dropped 1 base and J dropped 1 base, with 5 bases sitting between them. This CDR3 is CASSLAPSYEQYF. Written as DNA, the CDR3 is TGTGCCAGCAGCTTAGCCCCTTCCTACGAGCAGTACTTC.

This clone occurred a few times. The chain couples TRBV5-6 to TRBJ1-5; D is unclear. This CDR3 has 12 residues. Germline CDR1 reads SGHDT; CDR2 reads YYEEEE. Trimming removed 1 base from V and 7 bases from J, with 6 bases in between. The chain's CDR3 is CASSLYRQPQHF. The DNA of the CDR3 is TGTGCCAGCAGCTTGTACCGGCAGCCCCAGCATTTT. Supplemented by reference TRBV5-6 and TRBJ1-5, the full variable domain reads DAGVTQSPTHLIKTRGQQVTLRCSPKSGHDTVSWYQQALGQGPQFIFQYYEEEERQRGNFPDRFSGHQFPNYSSELNVNALLLGDSALYLCASSLYRQPQHFGDGTRLSIL.

V usage is TRBV5-1 and J usage is TRBJ1-2, with 8 bases that match TRBD1. The junction had 8 bases not matched to a gene; V was cut back by 1 base and J by 0 bases. The CDR3 has 17 amino acids. Germline V CDR1 and CDR2: SGHRS, YFSETQ. The CDR3 DNA sequence: TGCGCCAGCAGCTTGACCCCCCCAGGGGGCGCTAACTATGGCTACACCTTC. Residues: CASSLTPPGGANYGYTF.